Listed below are T cell receptor beta chains from one sample, sequenced in a study of T cells in localized non-small cell lung cancer. TCRdb's table, derived via immunoSEQ multiplex PCR, lists solely in-frame clones and lacks some. The data show thousands of clones, about 31% seen once. Sequenced material: lung tumor tissue, taken before any cancer treatment. These receptors all stem from a man aged 35 to 69 with stage II lung adenocarcinoma. CDR3s include the opening cysteine and the closing phenylalanine or tryptophan. D genes are given only for firm matches.

v_gene	d_gene	j_gene	CDR3nt	CDR3aa
TRBV19	-	TRBJ1-2	TGTGCCAGTAGTCCTTTCTTGGGCCAGGGATACAATGGCTACACCTTC	CASSPFLGQGYNGYTF